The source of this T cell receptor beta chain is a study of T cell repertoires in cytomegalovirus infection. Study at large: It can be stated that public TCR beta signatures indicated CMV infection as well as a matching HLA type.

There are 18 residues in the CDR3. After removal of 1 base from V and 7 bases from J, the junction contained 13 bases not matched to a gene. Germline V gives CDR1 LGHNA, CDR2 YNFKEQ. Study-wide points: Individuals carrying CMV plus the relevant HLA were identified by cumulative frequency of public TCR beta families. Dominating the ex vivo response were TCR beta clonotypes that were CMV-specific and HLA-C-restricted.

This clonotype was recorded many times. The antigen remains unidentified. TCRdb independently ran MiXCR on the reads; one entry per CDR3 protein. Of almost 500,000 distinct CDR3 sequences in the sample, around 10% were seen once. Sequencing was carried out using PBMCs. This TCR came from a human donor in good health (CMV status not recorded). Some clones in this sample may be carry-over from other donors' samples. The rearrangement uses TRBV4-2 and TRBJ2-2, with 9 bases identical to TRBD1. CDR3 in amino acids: CASSQALGGQGENGELFF. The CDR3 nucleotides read TGTGCCAGCAGCCAAGCCTTAGGGGGACAGGGTGAAAACGGGGAGCTGTTTTTT.